Below, 3 T cell receptor beta chains from the same sample are listed, as sequenced in a study of blood T cell repertoires in COVID-19 (dated by TCRdb to about 2020). Libraries were constructed by the immunoSEQ multiplex PCR assay. TCRdb took over this immuneACCESS table, retaining in-frame rearrangements with V and J assigned. Such tables are incomplete; in checked studies, under half of the missing clones stem from an unresolved V gene, and the remainder is unexplained. The sample table shows over 250,000 clones, and 89% are seen once. Roughly 1.9% of the sample comes from the top ten. Sequencing used PBMCs or T cells enriched from blood (not recorded which). The receptors were sampled from a woman aged 55-69 years who had recovered from COVID-19.

This chain uses TRBV5-4 with TRBJ1-6; D gene uncertain. The V gene's germline CDR1 is SGHNT and CDR2 YYREEE (reference sequence). Trimming pared 9 bases from V and 2 bases from J, leaving 6 bases between. The CDR3 spans 12 residues. The CDR3 bases are TGTGCCATGAACACCTATAATTCACCCCTCCACTTT. This gives the protein CAMNTYNSPLHF.

This clone was found a few times. This chain uses TRBV7-9 with TRBJ2-7, with 13 bases aligning to TRBD2. The V segment lost 6 bases and the J segment 2 bases; nucleotides outside the gene matches: 4. The CDR3 extends over 15 amino acids. Germline V gives CDR1 SEHNR, CDR2 FQNEAQ (reference sequence). The CDR3 region has the DNA TGTGCCAGCAGAGCCGGGACTAGCGGGACCTACGAGCAGTACTTC. Amino acids: CASRAGTSGTYEQYF.

The V and J genes are TRBV9 and TRBJ2-2; possible D gene TRBD1, 6 bases. The CDR3 contains 14 residues. Trimming took off 3 bases at V and 7 bases at J, with 13 bases between the two ends. Germline V CDR1 and CDR2: SGDLS, YYNGEE. The CDR3 DNA reads TGTGCCAGCAGCGCCAAGGGGGAACTCGGGGAGCTGTTTTTT. Amino acids: CASSAKGELGELFF.